This TCR beta chain was retrieved from a study of early T cells in non-severe SARS-CoV-2 infection. This clonotype showed up many times. CDR1 and CDR2 (germline): MNHEY, SVGAGI. The J segment lost 3 bases and the V segment lost 2 bases, leaving 10 bases of the junction unmatched. The CDR3 has 19 amino acids. From the 5' RACE reads, TCRdb called clonotypes with MiXCR, one entry per CDR3 protein. In the table there are approximately 46,000 distinct CDR3 sequences, about a tenth of which are singletons. Sequencing was performed on whole blood. This chain connects TRBV6-5 to TRBJ2-1; TRBD2 agrees at 13 bases. The receptor was isolated from an adult who was a healthcare worker with PCR-confirmed SARS-CoV-2 infection or an uninfected control (not recorded which). The CDR3 coding sequence is TGTGCCAGCAGTTACGATCCCGGGACTAGCGGGAAACTCTACAATGAGCAGTTCTTC. The encoded protein is CASSYDPGTSGKLYNEQFF.